A single sample is the source of the 10 T cell receptor beta chains below, sequenced in a study of T cell responses to AZD1222 COVID-19 vaccine. TCRdb's copy holds only in-frame clones and misses some; the assay was immunoSEQ multiplex PCR. This table holds about 160,000 clones, more than 75% found once. This specimen consisted of peripheral blood, obtained 28 days after the second AZD1222 dose. The receptors come from an adult who received the AZD1222 COVID-19 vaccine.

The chain employs TRBV11-2 and TRBJ2-3; D remains unclear. Trimming left V 5 bases short and J 6 bases short, with 12 bases between. The CDR3 is made up of 13 amino acids. Germline V gives CDR1 SGHAT, CDR2 FQNNGV. CDR3 bases: TGTGCCAGCAGCGAAACAACCACGGATACGCAGTATTTT. Its protein product is CASSETTTDTQYF. The full variable domain, with the rest looked up from reference TRBV11-2 and TRBJ2-3, is EAGVAQSPRYKIIEKRQSVAFWCNPISGHATLYWYQQILGQGPKLLIQFQNNGVVDDSQLPKDRFSAERLKGVDSTLKIQPAKLEDSAVYLCASSETTTDTQYFGPGTRLTVL.

This clone has only one observation. The genes are TRBV19 and TRBJ1-1; D gene unclear. This CDR3 has 11 residues. Trimming took off 1 base at V and 4 bases at J, with 1 base between the two ends. Germline loops: CDR1 LNHDA, CDR2 SQIVND (reference sequence). CDR3 coding DNA: TGTGCCAGTAGTATAGGCACTGAAGCTTTCTTT. It yields the protein CASSIGTEAFF. The whole variable domain, filled in from reference TRBV19 and TRBJ1-1, reads DGGITQSPKYLFRKEGQNVTLSCEQNLNHDAMYWYRQDPGQGLRLIYYSQIVNDFQKGDIAEGYSVSREKKESFPLTVTSAQKNPTAFYLCASSIGTEAFFGQGTRLTVV.

V gene TRBV28 combines with J gene TRBJ1-2; D is uncertain. The germline V and J ends were trimmed by 5 bases and 4 bases, with 14 bases remaining between them. In germline, CDR1 is MDHEN, CDR2 SYDVKM. This CDR3 is built from 14 residues. CDR3 residues: CASSTQRTAYGYTF. Here the CDR3 DNA reads TGTGCCAGCAGTACACAGAGGACGGCCTATGGCTACACCTTC.

CDR3 DNA: TGTGCCAGCAGCCAAGATCCGGCAGGAGTGGCCGAGCAGTACTTC. Its translation: CASSQDPAGVAEQYF. V is TRBV14 and J is TRBJ2-7; D remains ambiguous. Germline V gene sequence: CDR1 SGHDN, CDR2 FVKESK. V was trimmed by 0 bases and J by 6 bases, leaving 15 bases between them. This CDR3 is built from 15 residues.

The chain is built from TRBV19 and TRBJ2-2; either TRBD1 or TRBD2 may fit D (6 bases each). The germline V and J ends were trimmed by 7 bases and 2 bases, with 14 bases remaining between them. Per the germline V gene, CDR1 is LNHDA and CDR2 is SQIVND (reference sequence). The CDR3 has 15 residues. CDR3 DNA sequence: TGTGCCAGTAATTCCCCGGGGGCTAACACCGGGGAGCTGTTTTTT. Its translation: CASNSPGANTGELFF. The variable domain in full, completed from reference TRBV19 and TRBJ2-2, reads DGGITQSPKYLFRKEGQNVTLSCEQNLNHDAMYWYRQDPGQGLRLIYYSQIVNDFQKGDIAEGYSVSREKKESFPLTVTSAQKNPTAFYLCASNSPGANTGELFFGEGSRLTVL.

The rearrangement joins TRBV11-2 to TRBJ2-2, with D uncertain. The V end was cut by 1 base, the J end by 4 bases, with 4 bases between. Germline values: CDR1 SGHAT, CDR2 FQNNGV. This CDR3 is built from 13 residues. The CDR3 region has the DNA TGTGCCAGCAGCTTAGCAGTCACCGGGGAGCTGTTTTTT. Encoded protein: CASSLAVTGELFF. The full variable domain, completed using reference TRBV11-2 and TRBJ2-2, is EAGVAQSPRYKIIEKRQSVAFWCNPISGHATLYWYQQILGQGPKLLIQFQNNGVVDDSQLPKDRFSAERLKGVDSTLKIQPAKLEDSAVYLCASSLAVTGELFFGEGSRLTVL.

The chain joins TRBV3-1 (or the pseudogene TRBV3-2) to TRBJ1-2; D not resolved. This CDR3 comprises 14 residues. With 0 bases removed from V and 5 bases from J, the gap between germline ends came to 10 bases. Germline assignment: CDR1 LGHDT and CDR2 YNNKEL (reference sequence). In DNA, the CDR3 is TGTGCCAGCAGCCAAGAAGGGAGAGAGTATGGCTACACCTTC. It is translated as CASSQEGREYGYTF.

The chain has TRBV19 and TRBJ2-2; the D gene is possibly TRBD1 (6 bases). Germline CDR1 reads LNHDA; CDR2 reads SQIVND (reference sequence). CDR3 length: 15 residues. V was pared by 3 bases and J by 2 bases, with 10 bases between. The CDR3 region is CASSILTGNTGELFF. CDR3 bases: TGTGCCAGTAGTATTTTGACAGGAAACACCGGGGAGCTGTTTTTT. Drawing the rest from reference TRBV19 and TRBJ2-2, the complete variable domain is DGGITQSPKYLFRKEGQNVTLSCEQNLNHDAMYWYRQDPGQGLRLIYYSQIVNDFQKGDIAEGYSVSREKKESFPLTVTSAQKNPTAFYLCASSILTGNTGELFFGEGSRLTVL.

CDR3 region: CASSPAGTEAFF. The CDR3 DNA follows: TGCGCCAGCAGCCCCGCCGGGACGGAAGCTTTCTTT. The J gene is TRBJ1-1, the V gene TRBV5-1, with D maybe TRBD1 (5 bases). Germline V CDR1 and CDR2: SGHRS, YFSETQ. Deletions cut 4 bases from V and 8 bases from J, with 12 bases between. The CDR3 runs 12 residues.

This clone was counted a few times. The rearrangement links TRBV5-4 to TRBJ1-6, with 10 nucleotides matching TRBD1. Trimming removed 7 bases from V and 7 bases from J; junction bases left unmatched: 8. This CDR3 spans 15 amino acids. Per the germline V gene, CDR1 is SGHNT and CDR2 is YYREEE (reference sequence). The CDR3 sequence: CASGSDRGPNSPLHF. CDR3 sequence (DNA): TGTGCCAGCGGGTCCGACAGGGGGCCAAATTCACCCCTCCACTTT.